The 32 T cell receptor beta chains below were found in one sample sequenced in a study of shared clonotypes between healthy human individuals. Assay used: immunoSEQ multiplex PCR; TCRdb lists only in-frame clones, some missing. Among fewer than 1.4 million clones, 75% to 80% were seen once, and the ten largest hold roughly 0.57%. The source material was memory CD4+ T cells from PBMCs. Described subset: CD45RA-negative fraction. The receptors were sampled from a young man in good health. Some clones in this sample may be carry-over from other donors' samples.

V gene TRBV18 combines with J gene TRBJ2-1; TRBD2 matches 11 bases. Germline CDR1 and CDR2: KGHSH and LQKENI. Trimming cost V 1 base and J 4 bases; bases outside gene matches: 9. The CDR3 contains 18 residues. CDR3 sequence (DNA): TGTGCCAGCTCACCACAAGGGACTAGCGGAGGCAATTACAATGAGCAGTTCTTC. This sequence encodes CASSPQGTSGGNYNEQFF.

The rearrangement joins TRBV7-9 to TRBJ1-6; D is possibly TRBD1 (6 bases). V lost 4 bases to trimming and J lost 8 bases, with 12 bases between them. The CDR3 is 14 residues long. Per germline, CDR1 SEHNR and CDR2 FQNEAQ (reference sequence). The CDR3 nucleotides are TGTGCCAGCAGCTCCGGACAGCTGTATTCACCCCTCCACTTT. It translates to CASSSGQLYSPLHF.

This clone has only one observation. The chain joins TRBV11-2 to TRBJ2-6, with D uncertain. This CDR3 spans 18 amino acids. Germline CDR1 is SGHAT and CDR2 is FQNNGV. Trimming removed 5 bases from V and 2 bases from J, with 19 bases in between. CDR3: CASSPGRLVETGANVLTF. In nucleotides, the CDR3 is TGTGCCAGCAGCCCAGGAAGGCTCGTGGAAACTGGGGCCAACGTCCTGACTTTC.

This clone is a singleton in its sample. A much larger clone sits a single nucleotide away, making a read error possible. In the same sample, other DNA sequences code for this CDR3. The chain joins TRBV6-5 to TRBJ2-3; D is undetermined. Germline V gives CDR1 MNHEY, CDR2 SVGAGI. This CDR3 spans 11 amino acids. The ends were cut back, 4 bases at V and 3 bases at J, with 2 bases in the middle. CDR3 DNA sequence: TGTGCCAGCAGTTCGACAGATACGCAGTATTTT. Translated: CASSSTDTQYF.

V and J are TRBV28 and TRBJ2-4, with D possibly matching TRBD2 (5 bases). Germline V CDR1 and CDR2: MDHEN, SYDVKM. Trimming shortened V by 2 bases and J by 4 bases, and 15 bases separated the two germline ends. CDR3 size: 16 residues. DNA of the CDR3: TGTGCCAGCAGTTTAACGCGGGCAGATAGAAAAAACATTCAGTACTTC. As protein: CASSLTRADRKNIQYF.

V usage is TRBV2 and J usage is TRBJ2-5; TRBD1 agrees at 8 bases. Trimming removed 7 bases from V and 3 bases from J; junction bases left unmatched: 1. The CDR3 has 12 residues. Per the germline V gene, CDR1 is SNHLY and CDR2 is FYNNEI. The CDR3: CASTDREETQYF. The CDR3 DNA reads as TGTGCCAGCACGGACAGGGAAGAGACCCAGTACTTC.

This chain connects TRBV29-1 to TRBJ2-3, with D possibly called TRBD1 or TRBD2 (7 bases each). The CDR3 totals 14 residues. The V end was cut by 3 bases, the J end by 2 bases, with 12 bases between. Germline CDR1 reads SQVTM; CDR2 reads ANQGSEA. The CDR3 reads CSVEGGTDTDTQYF. The CDR3 nucleotides read TGCAGCGTTGAGGGGGGGACAGACACAGATACGCAGTATTTT.

The rearrangement uses TRBV2 and TRBJ2-5, with a tentative D call TRBD2 (5 bases). The CDR3 loop spans 13 amino acids. CDR1 SNHLY and CDR2 FYNNEI come from the germline V gene. V lost 4 bases and J 7 bases, leaving 13 bases between the germline ends. The CDR3 coding sequence is TGTGCCAGCAGTGTTAACCGAGAGGGGACCCAGTACTTC. As protein: CASSVNREGTQYF.

This chain uses TRBV5-1 with TRBJ2-7; D might be TRBD1 (6 bases). V was pared by 4 bases and J by 3 bases, with 11 bases between. Germline-derived CDR1 and CDR2 are SGHRS and YFSETQ. There are 13 residues in the CDR3. The CDR3 loop is CASSPDSYYEQYF. CDR3 DNA sequence: TGCGCCAGCAGCCCGGACAGTTACTACGAGCAGTACTTC.

The chain joins TRBV19 to TRBJ1-1; D gene ambiguous. V lost 5 bases and J 2 bases, leaving 18 bases between the germline ends. CDR3 length equals 16 residues. Germline values: CDR1 LNHDA, CDR2 SQIVND (reference sequence). Written as DNA, the CDR3 is TGTGCCAGTAGTCCTCGACTCCTTCCATTAAACACTGAAGCTTTCTTT. Protein sequence: CASSPRLLPLNTEAFF.

Points on this clone: The conserved phenylalanine or tryptophan normally closing the CDR3 is absent here, so this likely arose from a read error. The rearrangement uses TRBV4-1 and TRBJ2-2; D perhaps matches TRBD2 (6 bases). The germline V and J ends were trimmed by 4 bases and 6 bases, with 24 bases remaining between them. CDR1 is MGHRA and CDR2 is YSYEKL in the germline V gene. The CDR3 is made up of 18 amino acids. CDR3 amino acids: CASSPAGRGARGAGELFY. CDR3 DNA sequence: TGCGCCAGCAGCCCGGCGGGGAGAGGGGCCCGCGGGGCCGGGGAGCTGTTTTAT.

Points on this clone: This may come from a read error, since a much larger clone is one base off. CDR3 in amino acids: CSVVTGQIIGYTF. Here the CDR3 DNA reads TGCAGCGTTGTGACAGGCCAAATTATTGGCTACACCTTC. The chain carries TRBV29-1 and TRBJ1-2; D is possibly TRBD1 (6 bases). Looked up from germline, CDR1 is SQVTM and CDR2 is ANQGSEA. The germline V and J ends were trimmed by 4 bases and 7 bases, with 16 bases remaining between them. The length of the CDR3 is 13 residues.

This clone came up once. The V gene is TRBV6-1, the J gene TRBJ2-3; a weak D match, TRBD2 (7 bases). Between the trimmed V and J ends, which lost 3 bases and 6 bases, there was a span of 13 bases. This CDR3 is 14 amino acids long. Germline values: CDR1 MNHNS, CDR2 SASEGT. The DNA for the CDR3 is TGTGCCAGCAGTGACAGGGGAGGGGCCGATACGCAGTATTTT. Translating it yields CASSDRGGADTQYF.

The rearrangement joins TRBV6-1 to TRBJ2-7; D is uncertain. The CDR3 has 16 residues. Germline CDR1 MNHNS, CDR2 SASEGT. V was pared by 2 bases and J by 0 bases, with 14 bases between. CDR3: CASSEWSGGISYEQYF. The CDR3 DNA sequence: TGTGCCAGCAGTGAATGGTCGGGTGGGATCTCCTACGAGCAGTACTTC.

The CDR3 nucleotides read TGTGCCAGCAGCTCTAACCCAGCGGGTCAGGGGGCCTTGCATTTT. Its translation is CASSSNPAGQGALHF. The gene calls are TRBV7-2 and TRBJ1-5, with 8 bases fitting TRBD1. The CDR3 has 15 amino acids. The junction had 17 bases not matched to a gene; V was cut back by 4 bases and J by 15 bases. CDR1 and CDR2 (germline): SGHTA, FQGNSA.

The chain has TRBV6-5 and TRBJ1-1, with no clear D. V lost 6 bases and J lost 5, with 7 bases in between. The germline V gene encodes CDR1 MNHEY and CDR2 SVGAGI. The CDR3 extends over 11 amino acids. CDR3 sequence (DNA): TGTGCCAGCAGCTCCCCGACTGAAGCTTTCTTT. Encoded protein: CASSSPTEAFF.

The rearrangement joins TRBV18 to TRBJ2-2, with 8 bases fitting TRBD1. Per germline, CDR1 KGHSH and CDR2 LQKENI. This CDR3 has 15 amino acids. Germline trimming cut 3 bases from V and 4 bases from J; bases unmatched to any gene: 4. CDR3: CASSPGTGTTGELFF. DNA of the CDR3: TGTGCCAGCTCACCCGGGACAGGAACCACCGGGGAGCTGTTTTTT.

A remark on this clone: Other DNA sequences of this sample code for an identical CDR3. The V and J genes are TRBV29-1 and TRBJ2-1; no clear D. This CDR3 is built from 12 residues. The germline gives CDR1 SQVTM, CDR2 ANQGSEA. Deletions cut 6 bases from V and 1 base from J, with 7 bases between. Here the CDR3 reads CSVERSYNEQFF. For the CDR3, the DNA is TGCAGCGTCGAAAGGTCCTACAATGAGCAGTTCTTC.

This clone was observed a single time. This chain links TRBV2 with TRBJ2-4; no clear D gene. This CDR3 spans 15 amino acids. The germline gives CDR1 SNHLY, CDR2 FYNNEI. Trimming stripped 5 bases from V and 0 bases from J, with 11 bases between. The DNA for the CDR3 is TGTGCCAGCAGTTCGTCCAGACTAGCCAAAAACATTCAGTACTTC. Translated, it gives CASSSSRLAKNIQYF.

The V and J genes are TRBV14 and TRBJ2-4; 7 bases line up with TRBD1. The J segment lost 2 bases and the V segment lost 1 base, leaving 8 bases of the junction unmatched. This CDR3 has 17 residues. Germline assignment: CDR1 SGHDN and CDR2 FVKESK. CDR3 DNA sequence: TGTGCCAGCAGCCAAGCCCGAGGGGGCGCATCCAAAAACATTCAGTACTTC. Amino acid sequence: CASSQARGGASKNIQYF.

The table lists this clone with a few counts. V and J are TRBV6-5 and TRBJ2-7, with 8 bases identical to TRBD2. This CDR3 has 13 residues. V gave up 6 bases and J gave up 3 bases; unmatched junction bases: 4. The V gene's germline CDR1 is MNHEY and CDR2 SVGAGI. CDR3 in amino acids: CASRASGSYEQYF. CDR3 sequence (DNA): TGTGCCAGCAGGGCCAGCGGGAGCTACGAGCAGTACTTC.

V and J are TRBV6-5 and TRBJ1-6, with TRBD1 identical over 9 bases. V trimming: 5 bases; J trimming: 8 bases; junction bases outside the gene matches: 1. This CDR3 spans 13 amino acids. Germline-derived CDR1 and CDR2 are MNHEY and SVGAGI. In nucleotides, the CDR3 is TGTGCCAGCAGTGGGGACAGGGATTCACCCCTCCACTTT. Translating it yields CASSGDRDSPLHF.

The rearrangement links TRBV4-3 to TRBJ2-1; possibly TRBD1 or TRBD2 for D (5 bases each). V lost 0 bases and J lost 5, with 23 bases in between. CDR1 is LGHNA and CDR2 is YSLEER in the germline V gene. The CDR3 contains 19 residues. The CDR3 nucleotides read TGCGCCAGCAGCCAAGAAAGGGGTGGACTTACCTACGTGGACAATGAGCAGTTCTTC. Protein sequence: CASSQERGGLTYVDNEQFF.

For this clone: A read error may be the cause here, since a much bigger clone is one base away. V usage is TRBV5-6 and J usage is TRBJ2-7; the D is unclear. V was clipped by 4 bases and J by 3 bases, with 17 bases between them. The CDR3 has 15 amino acids. Germline CDR1 and CDR2: SGHDT and YYEEEE. The CDR3 is CASSQLTARGYEQYF. In DNA form, the CDR3 reads TGTGCCAGCAGCCAATTAACAGCTCGCGGCTACGAGCAGTACTTC.

Worth noting for this clone: A clone one base away is much larger, so this may be a read error. Within the sample, other DNA sequences also encode this same CDR3. The rearrangement links TRBV30 to TRBJ2-7, with 9 bases aligning to TRBD1. CDR3 length: 13 residues. Unmatched junction bases numbered 4, after V lost 4 bases and J lost 3 bases. Germline V gene lookup returns CDR1 GTSNPN and CDR2 SVGIG (reference sequence). The CDR3 loop reads CAWNSDRGYEQYF. The CDR3 DNA reads as TGTGCCTGGAACTCGGACAGGGGCTACGAGCAGTACTTC.

The chain employs TRBV7-2 and TRBJ2-1; TRBD1 or TRBD2 may be the D gene (5 bases each). V lost 3 bases and J lost 4, with 13 bases in between. Germline V lookup: CDR1 SGHTA, CDR2 FQGNSA. This CDR3 spans 15 amino acids. CDR3 sequence reads: CASSFNGGVYNEQFF. The CDR3, as DNA: TGTGCCAGCAGCTTTAATGGGGGTGTATACAATGAGCAGTTCTTC.

The chain couples TRBV27 to TRBJ1-5; D gene ambiguous. V lost 5 bases to trimming and J lost 2 bases, with 13 bases between them. The CDR3 loop spans 15 amino acids. Germline loops: CDR1 MNHEY, CDR2 SMNVEV (reference sequence). CDR3 loop: CASSGYGLGNQPQHF. The CDR3 coding sequence is TGTGCCAGCAGTGGCTACGGGTTGGGCAATCAGCCCCAGCATTTT.

Only a few counts were recorded for this clone. The CDR3 loop reads CASSFPDSLYEQYF. CDR3 bases: TGTGCCAGCAGCTTTCCCGACAGCCTCTACGAGCAGTACTTC. The gene calls are TRBV5-8 and TRBJ2-7; weak D call: TRBD1 (5 bases). V was shortened by 2 bases and J by 3 bases, with 12 bases between the two germline ends. Per germline, CDR1 SGHTS and CDR2 YDEGEE. This CDR3 region has 14 residues.

The V and J genes are TRBV9 and TRBJ2-1, with 10 positions matching TRBD2. In germline, CDR1 is SGDLS, CDR2 YYNGEE. This CDR3 spans 15 amino acids. Losses at the gene ends were 4 bases for V and 8 bases for J; bases not matched to a gene: 9. CDR3 protein: CASSITGTSVDEQFF. The DNA of the CDR3 is TGTGCCAGCAGCATAACCGGGACTAGCGTTGATGAGCAGTTCTTC. Drawing the rest from reference TRBV9 and TRBJ2-1, the complete variable domain is DSGVTQTPKHLITATGQRVTLRCSPRSGDLSVYWYQQSLDQGLQFLIQYYNGEERAKGNILERFSAQQFPDLHSELNLSSLELGDSALYFCASSITGTSVDEQFFGPGTRLTVL.

The CDR3: CASTRSSVEQFF. The CDR3 coding sequence is TGTGCCAGCACTAGATCAAGCGTTGAGCAGTTCTTC. The rearrangement uses TRBV7-2 and TRBJ2-1, with D unresolved. CDR1 and CDR2 from the germline V gene are SGHTA and FQGNSA. The germline V and J ends were trimmed by 7 bases and 9 bases, with 13 bases remaining between them. CDR3 length: 12 residues. Combining the CDR3 with reference TRBV7-2 and TRBJ2-1 gives the whole variable domain GAGVSQSPSNKVTEKGKDVELRCDPISGHTALYWYRQSLGQGLEFLIYFQGNSAPDKSGLPSDRFSAERTGGSVSTLTIQRTQQEDSAVYLCASTRSSVEQFFGPGTRLTVL.

This clone has a single count. This sequence joins TRBV5-5 and TRBJ2-7; 8 bases align to TRBD1. V gave up 4 bases and J gave up 3 bases; unmatched junction bases: 6. The CDR3 has 14 residues. Germline CDR1 and CDR2: SGHKS and YYEKEE (reference sequence). CDR3 residues: CASSETGGGYEQYF. CDR3 DNA sequence: TGTGCCAGCAGCGAAACAGGGGGTGGCTACGAGCAGTACTTC.

CDR3 coding DNA: TGTGCCAGCAGTGACCAATCCGATCAGCCCCAGCATTTT. The encoded protein is CASSDQSDQPQHF. V usage is TRBV2 and J usage is TRBJ1-5; D gene unclear. The ends were cut back, 3 bases at V and 5 bases at J, with 8 bases in the middle. Germline V gives CDR1 SNHLY, CDR2 FYNNEI. The CDR3 extends over 13 amino acids. Drawing the rest from reference TRBV2 and TRBJ1-5, the complete variable domain is EPEVTQTPSHQVTQMGQEVILRCVPISNHLYFYWYRQILGQKVEFLVSFYNNEISEKSEIFDDQFSVERPDGSNFTLKIRSTKLEDSAMYFCASSDQSDQPQHFGDGTRLSIL.